The rows below give T cell receptor beta chains drawn from one sample of a study of blood T cell repertoires in COVID-19. TCRdb's copy holds only in-frame clones and misses some; the assay was immunoSEQ multiplex PCR. The repertoire includes 300,000 to 450,000 clones, roughly nine tenths of them detected once, and more than 0.8% sits in the top ten. Sequenced material: PBMCs or T cells enriched from blood (not recorded which). Source of these receptors: a woman aged 25 to 39 who had recovered from COVID-19. The CDR3 runs from the conserved cysteine through the conserved F or W. The D gene is left open where the match is weak. Some rows mark clone size as missing; the rest say once, few, many or name a class of expanded clone.

clone_size j_call v_call d_call cdr3_nt cdr3_aa
. TRBJ1-1 TRBV18 . TGTGCCAGCTCACCAAGAGGGCTGAACACTGAAGCTTTCTTT CASSPRGLNTEAFF
. TRBJ1-2 TRBV20-1 . TGCAGCCTCGGGATGTCCTATGGCTACACCTTC CSLGMSYGYTF
. TRBJ2-7 TRBV11-2 TRBD1 TGTGCCAGCAGCTTGGAACCGACAGGGGCCGAGCAGTACTTC CASSLEPTGAEQYF
. TRBJ2-7 TRBV4-1 TRBD1 TGCGCCAGCAGCCAACTTCCGGGACAGGCTATCTACGAGCAGTACTTC CASSQLPGQAIYEQYF
. TRBJ2-7 TRBV5-1 . TGCGCCAGCCGACAGGTTCTCGGAAGCGAGCAGTACTTC CASRQVLGSEQYF
. TRBJ2-1 TRBV14 . TGTGCCAGCAGCCAAGAGGTCGGGGTTTACAATGAGCAGTTCTTC CASSQEVGVYNEQFF
once TRBJ1-2 TRBV11-2 TRBD1 TGTGCCAGCAGCTTAGAACTCCCTATGGGACAGGGTCCCTATGGCTACACCTTC CASSLELPMGQGPYGYTF
once TRBJ2-7 TRBV3-1/TRBV3-2 TRBD1 TGTGCCAGCAGAACTCAGGGACAGACGAGCTCCTACGAGCAGTACTTC CASRTQGQTSSYEQYF
. TRBJ2-7 TRBV6-6 TRBD1 TGTGCCAGCAGTTCCCCGGACAGGAGCAACGAGCAGTACTTC CASSSPDRSNEQYF
few TRBJ1-5 TRBV19 . TGTGCCAGTAGTCAGATGACAGGCAATCAGCCCCAGCATTTT CASSQMTGNQPQHF
once TRBJ2-1 TRBV24-1 TRBD2 TGTGCCACCAGTGTATGGGGGAGGGACAATGAGCAGTTCTTC CATSVWGRDNEQFF
. TRBJ1-4 TRBV5-1 . TGCGCCAGCAAACCCGGGGGGGCCGTGGATGAAAAACTGTTTTTT CASKPGGAVDEKLFF
. TRBJ1-6 TRBV19 TRBD1 TGTGCCACCTCGGGACAGAAAATTAAAAATTCACCCCTCCACTTT CATSGQKIKNSPLHF
. TRBJ2-7 TRBV7-8 . TGTGCCAGCGAGGGACACTCCTACGAGCAGTACTTC CASEGHSYEQYF
. TRBJ1-5 TRBV6-5 . TGTGCCAGCAGCCGAAACAATCTTAGCAATCAGCCCCAGCATTTT CASSRNNLSNQPQHF
. TRBJ1-2 TRBV2 . TGTGCCAGCAGCGGGGGTGGCTACACCTTC CASSGGGYTF
. TRBJ1-5 TRBV15 . TGTGCCACCAGCAGACGGTCCTCGGGTGGTCAGCCCCAGCATTTT CATSRRSSGGQPQHF
. TRBJ2-4 TRBV6-2/TRBV6-3 TRBD1 TGTGCCAGCAGTTACGACAGGGGGCTCGGGGTGGAAAACATTCAGTACTTC CASSYDRGLGVENIQYF
. TRBJ2-5 TRBV5-4 TRBD1 TGTGCCAGCAGCTCTGACAGGGGGCGGGAGACCCAGTACTTC CASSSDRGRETQYF
. TRBJ1-6 TRBV30 . TGTGCCTGGAGTGTAGGAGTAGAGTCCCCCCGTATTAGTTCACCCCTCCACTTT CAWSVGVESPRISSPLHF
. TRBJ2-7 TRBV7-2 TRBD1 TGTGCCAGCAGCGTCTTAAGGGGGCCCTCCCTCCCCTACGAGCAGTACTTC CASSVLRGPSLPYEQYF
. TRBJ1-5 TRBV18 . TGTGCCAGCTCACCAAGTGTGCAGGGTAGCAATCAGCCCCAGCATTTT CASSPSVQGSNQPQHF
. TRBJ1-2 TRBV6-6 . TGTGCCAGCAACCCCACGGAAGGGGTGGGCTATGGCTACACCTTC CASNPTEGVGYGYTF
. TRBJ1-4 TRBV5-5 TRBD1 TGTGCCAGCAGCTCCCCGGGACAGCATAATGAAAAACTGTTTTTT CASSSPGQHNEKLFF
. TRBJ1-1 TRBV28 TRBD1 TGTGCCAGCAGTCCAATTGACAGGGGGAACACTGAAGCTTTCTTT CASSPIDRGNTEAFF
. TRBJ1-2 TRBV19 TRBD1 TGTGCCAGTAGTACCAGAGGACAGGGAGACCTTTATGGCTACACCTTC CASSTRGQGDLYGYTF
. TRBJ1-6 TRBV2 TRBD1 TGTGCCAGCAGCTTGACGGGGACAGGGCTCTCACCCCTCCACTTT CASSLTGTGLSPLHF
once TRBJ1-1 TRBV6-1 . TGTGCCAGCAGTGAAGCACCCCAGTGGTCTGAAGCTTTCTTT CASSEAPQWSEAFF
once TRBJ1-1 TRBV2 TRBD1 TGTGCCAGCAATCGACAGGGCGATATCGGGGTGAACACTGAAGCTTTCTTT CASNRQGDIGVNTEAFF
once TRBJ2-3 TRBV9 TRBD1 TGTGCCAGCAGCGTGACAGGGATACCAGATACGCAGTATTTT CASSVTGIPDTQYF
. TRBJ1-1 TRBV11-2 . TGTGCCAGCAGCTTACATCTGAACACTGAAGCTTTCTTT CASSLHLNTEAFF
few TRBJ1-5 TRBV12-3/TRBV12-4 . TGTGCCAGCAGTTCAGGGGACAATCAGCCCCAGCATTTT CASSSGDNQPQHF
. TRBJ2-5 TRBV18 . TGTGCCAGCTCACTCGCCAGCCAAGAGACCCAGTACTTC CASSLASQETQYF
. TRBJ1-5 TRBV12-2 . TGTGCAAGTCGCTTAGAAGGGACAGGGTGCTCCCTTAGCAATCAGCCCCAGCATTTT CASRLEGTGCSLSNQPQHF
. TRBJ1-5 TRBV7-9 TRBD1 TGTGCCAGCAGCTTGCAGGGGGAGGGCAATCAGCCCCAGCATTTT CASSLQGEGNQPQHF
. TRBJ1-5 TRBV19 TRBD1 TGTGCCAGTAGTATCTCACCCCCAGGGGGAGATAGCAATCAGCCCCAGCATTTT CASSISPPGGDSNQPQHF
. TRBJ2-2 TRBV7-9 TRBD1 TGTGCCAGCAGGGGATCGACAGGGGGCGACGGGGAGCTGTTTTTT CASRGSTGGDGELFF
. TRBJ1-2 TRBV19 . TGTGCCAGTAGTTATAGCTCATCGGGGGGCCTTGATGGCTACACCTTC CASSYSSSGGLDGYTF
few TRBJ1-2 TRBV14 TRBD1 TGTGCCAGCAGCCCGCAGGGGGCAAGGGGCTACACCTTC CASSPQGARGYTF
. TRBJ1-1 TRBV19 TRBD1 TGTGCCACCCGGGACAGAAACACTGAAGCTTTCTTT CATRDRNTEAFF
. TRBJ1-6 TRBV6-5 . TGTGCCAGCAGTTTCGTAGATTCACCCCTCCACTTT CASSFVDSPLHF
. TRBJ1-4 TRBV5-4 TRBD1 TGTGCCAGCAGCTCGCCCGGGACAGAGAATGAAAAACTGTTTTTT CASSSPGTENEKLFF
. TRBJ2-2 TRBV28 . TGTGCCAGCAGTTGGGCCGACACCGGGGAGCTGTTTTTT CASSWADTGELFF
. TRBJ1-2 TRBV19 . TGTGCCAGTAGTATAGAGACAGGACGCTCTAACTATGGCTACACCTTC CASSIETGRSNYGYTF
. TRBJ1-1 TRBV2 . TGTGCCAGCAGTGAAGATCAGGGGATGAACACTGAAGCTTTCTTT CASSEDQGMNTEAFF
. TRBJ2-5 TRBV11-3 TRBD2 TGTGCCAGCAGCTTTGGCGGGGGGGCAATGGAGACCCAGTACTTC CASSFGGGAMETQYF
. TRBJ2-1 TRBV7-8 TRBD2 TGTGCCAGCAGCTTAGTAGGCCCCCGTCTAGCGGGGTCCTACAATGAGCAGTTCTTC CASSLVGPRLAGSYNEQFF
. TRBJ1-5 TRBV28 . TGTGCCAGCAGGGAGGGACAGCCCCAGCATTTT CASREGQPQHF
. TRBJ2-2 TRBV5-1 . TGCGCCAGCAGTCCCCGCGGTGCGAACACCGGGGAGCTGTTTTTT CASSPRGANTGELFF
. TRBJ1-5 TRBV2 . TGTGCCAGCAGTGAGAATCTGATGGGGGCCGCGTCGGCCCAGCATTTT CASSENLMGAASAQHF